The TCR beta chain described here comes from a study of blood T cell repertoires in COVID-19. Study at large: Specimens from acute and convalescent COVID-19 originated in the United States, Italy and Spain. T cells, B-cell-depleted T cells, or PBMCs provided the cDNA or gDNA that served as material.

Per the original methods: Reference gene primer amplification gave nucleated cell count estimates. The assay was immunoSEQ multiplex PCR, and TCRdb's table has in-frame clones only and misses some. Clone size and V and J calls were adopted from that table, with D and trimming inferred from the DNA. The sample carries about 98,000 clones, more than 60% recorded once. In germline, CDR1 is MNHNS, CDR2 SASEGT. The CDR3 length is 19 residues. Trimming left V 4 bases short and J 0 bases short, with 22 bases between. Sample: peripheral blood. This chain uses TRBV6-1 with TRBJ1-3, with D perhaps TRBD1 (6 bases). The sequence came from a man between 70 and 80 years old with acute or convalescent COVID-19. The CDR3 reads CASSGVEWGGPLSGNTIYF. For the CDR3, the DNA is TGTGCCAGCAGTGGAGTGGAGTGGGGGGGCCCACTCTCTGGAAACACCATATATTTT.